Sequencing of this TCR beta chain was carried out in a study of identical twins. The study's findings and limits: Because invariant MAIT and iNKT cells could be present, zero-insertion analyses could be partly confounded. Out-of-frame alpha sequences shared between twins exhibited an excess of low generation probability. For monozygotic twins, models underestimated out-of-frame TCR alpha sharing.

TCRdb re-analysed the 5' RACE reads in MiXCR, keeping a single row per CDR3 protein. The repertoire holds under 300,000 distinct CDR3 sequences, with around 8.8% as singletons. V shed 1 base and J 2 bases; nucleotides not matched to a gene: 4. The germline V gene encodes CDR1 SEHNR and CDR2 FQNEAQ (reference sequence). CDR3 length: 16 residues. With regard to this clonotype: No antigen is known for it.

This sample also belongs to another study, concerning yellow fever vaccine responses in identical twins. This second study says: On the reported evidence, twins' vaccine T cell responses seemed partly convergent and partly personalized.

The J gene is TRBJ2-5, the V gene TRBV7-9; TRBD2 aligns across 10 bases. The sequence was collected from a woman between 18 and 30 years old in good health. The sample was CD8+ T cells sorted from blood. The CDR3 DNA sequence: TGTGCCAGCAGCTTAGTTGGACTAGCGGTACAAGAGACCCAGTACTTC. This gives the protein CASSLVGLAVQETQYF.